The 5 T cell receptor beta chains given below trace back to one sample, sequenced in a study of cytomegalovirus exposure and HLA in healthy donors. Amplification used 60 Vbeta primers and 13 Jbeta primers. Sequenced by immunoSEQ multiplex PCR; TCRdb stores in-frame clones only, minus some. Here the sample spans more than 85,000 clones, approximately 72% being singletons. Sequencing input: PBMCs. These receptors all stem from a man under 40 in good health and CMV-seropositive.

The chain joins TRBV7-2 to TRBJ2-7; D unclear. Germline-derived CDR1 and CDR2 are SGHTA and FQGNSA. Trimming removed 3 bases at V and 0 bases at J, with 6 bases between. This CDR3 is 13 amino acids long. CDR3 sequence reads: CASSLSNSYEQYF. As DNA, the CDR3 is TGTGCCAGCAGCTTGTCTAACTCCTACGAGCAGTACTTC.

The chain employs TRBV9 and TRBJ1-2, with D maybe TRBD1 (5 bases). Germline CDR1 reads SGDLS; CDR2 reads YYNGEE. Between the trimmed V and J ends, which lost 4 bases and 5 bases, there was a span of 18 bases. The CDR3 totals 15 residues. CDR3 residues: CASSPQTNQGYGYTF. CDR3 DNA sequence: TGTGCCAGCAGCCCCCAGACCAATCAGGGATATGGCTACACCTTC.

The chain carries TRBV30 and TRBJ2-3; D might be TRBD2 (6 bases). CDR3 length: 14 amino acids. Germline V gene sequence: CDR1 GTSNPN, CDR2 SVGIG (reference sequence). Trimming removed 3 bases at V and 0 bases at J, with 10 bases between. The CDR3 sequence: CAWRAAGSTDTQYF. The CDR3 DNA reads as TGTGCCTGGAGAGCCGCGGGGAGCACAGATACGCAGTATTTT.

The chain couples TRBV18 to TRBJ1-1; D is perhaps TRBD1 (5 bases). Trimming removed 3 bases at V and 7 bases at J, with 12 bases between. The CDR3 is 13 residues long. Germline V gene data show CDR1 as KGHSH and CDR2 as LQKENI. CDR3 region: CASSPPGVNEAFF. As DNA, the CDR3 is TGTGCCAGCTCACCGCCGGGGGTGAATGAAGCTTTCTTT.

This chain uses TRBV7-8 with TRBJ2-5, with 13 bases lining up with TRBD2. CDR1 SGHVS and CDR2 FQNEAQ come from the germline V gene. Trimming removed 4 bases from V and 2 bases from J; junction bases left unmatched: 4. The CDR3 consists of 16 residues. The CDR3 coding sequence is TGTGCCAGCAGCTACGGACTAGCGGGGGTTCAAGAGACCCAGTACTTC. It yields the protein CASSYGLAGVQETQYF.